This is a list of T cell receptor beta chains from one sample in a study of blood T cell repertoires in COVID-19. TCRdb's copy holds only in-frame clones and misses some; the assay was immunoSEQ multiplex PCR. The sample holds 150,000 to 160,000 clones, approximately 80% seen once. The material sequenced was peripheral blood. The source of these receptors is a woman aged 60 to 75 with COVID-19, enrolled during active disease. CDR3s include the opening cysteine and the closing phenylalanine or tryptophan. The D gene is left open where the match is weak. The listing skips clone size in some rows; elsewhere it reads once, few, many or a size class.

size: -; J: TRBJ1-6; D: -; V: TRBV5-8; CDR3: CASRGRGYSPLHF; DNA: TGTGCCAGCAGAGGCAGGGGCTATTCACCCCTCCACTTT
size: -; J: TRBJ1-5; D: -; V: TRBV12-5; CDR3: CASGSGNSNQPQHF; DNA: TGTGCTAGTGGTTCAGGGAATAGCAATCAGCCCCAGCATTTT
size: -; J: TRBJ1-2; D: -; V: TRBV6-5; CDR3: CASSPRGEYLGYTF; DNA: TGTGCCAGCAGTCCCCGGGGAGAGTATCTGGGCTACACCTTC
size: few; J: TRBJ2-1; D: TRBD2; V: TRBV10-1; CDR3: CASSPLTSGVYNEQFF; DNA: TGCGCCAGCAGTCCCCTTACTAGCGGGGTCTACAATGAGCAGTTCTTC
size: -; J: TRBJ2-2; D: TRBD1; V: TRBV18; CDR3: CASSLRDRLTGELFF; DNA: TGTGCCAGCTCACTCCGGGACAGGTTAACCGGGGAGCTGTTTTTT
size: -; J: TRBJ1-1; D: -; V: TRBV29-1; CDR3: CSAGGSPNTEAFF; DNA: TGCAGCGCGGGGGGCAGTCCGAACACTGAAGCTTTCTTT
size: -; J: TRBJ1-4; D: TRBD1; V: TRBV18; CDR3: CASSSGQGAEKLFF; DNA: TGTGCCAGCTCATCGGGACAGGGGGCTGAAAAACTGTTTTTT
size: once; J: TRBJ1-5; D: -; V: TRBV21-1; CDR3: CASLLGQDQPQHF; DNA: TGTGCCAGCCTCTTGGGACAGGATCAGCCCCAGCATTTT
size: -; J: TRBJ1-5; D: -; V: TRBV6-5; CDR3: CASRKQVYNQPQHF; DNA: TGTGCCAGCAGGAAACAGGTGTACAATCAGCCCCAGCATTTT
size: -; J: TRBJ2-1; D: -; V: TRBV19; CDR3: CASSSAGGSNEQFF; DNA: TGTGCCAGTAGTTCCGCAGGGGGGAGCAATGAGCAGTTCTTC
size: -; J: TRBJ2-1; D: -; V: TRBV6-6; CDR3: CASSYTSALGGEQFF; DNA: TGTGCCAGCAGTTACACGAGCGCCCTCGGTGGTGAGCAGTTCTTC
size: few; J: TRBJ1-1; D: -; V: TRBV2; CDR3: CASSERRGYTEAFF; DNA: TGTGCCAGCAGTGAGCGAAGGGGTTACACTGAAGCTTTCTTT
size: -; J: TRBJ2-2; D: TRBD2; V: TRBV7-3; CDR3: CASSPGTSGNGELFF; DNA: TGTGCCAGCAGCCCGGGGACTAGCGGGAACGGGGAGCTGTTTTTT
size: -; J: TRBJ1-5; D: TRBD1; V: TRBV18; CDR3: CASSQQGGNQPQHF; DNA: TGTGCCAGCTCTCAACAGGGGGGAAATCAGCCCCAGCATTTT
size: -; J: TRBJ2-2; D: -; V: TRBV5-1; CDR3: CASSLAGGNTGELFF; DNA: TGCGCCAGCAGCTTGGCCGGAGGGAACACCGGGGAGCTGTTTTTT
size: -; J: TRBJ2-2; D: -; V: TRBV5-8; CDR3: CASSRAGRVTGELFF; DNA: TGTGCCAGCAGCCGGGCAGGGCGAGTGACCGGGGAGCTGTTTTTT
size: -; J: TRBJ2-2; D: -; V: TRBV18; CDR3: CASSKGQPNTGELFF; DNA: TGTGCCAGCTCAAAAGGACAGCCGAACACCGGGGAGCTGTTTTTT
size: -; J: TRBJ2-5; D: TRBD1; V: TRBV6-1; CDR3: CASSEGDREETQYF; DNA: TGTGCCAGCAGTGAAGGGGACAGGGAAGAGACCCAGTACTTC
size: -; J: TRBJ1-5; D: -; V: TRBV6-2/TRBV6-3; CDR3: CASSSHPPLLPRVSDQPQHF; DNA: TGTGCCAGCAGTTCTCACCCGCCCCTTCTCCCGAGGGTCAGCGATCAGCCCCAGCATTTT
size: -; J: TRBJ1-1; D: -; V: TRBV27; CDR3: CASSWSLGVGTEAFF; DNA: TGTGCCAGCAGTTGGTCCCTCGGGGTTGGAACTGAAGCTTTCTTT
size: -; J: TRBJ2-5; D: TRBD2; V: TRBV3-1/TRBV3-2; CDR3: CASSQRGLAGAETQYF; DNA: TGTGCCAGCAGCCAACGAGGACTAGCGGGGGCGGAGACCCAGTACTTC
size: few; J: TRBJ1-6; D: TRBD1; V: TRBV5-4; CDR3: CASSPWTGDNSPLHF; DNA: TGTGCCAGCAGCCCGTGGACAGGAGATAATTCACCCCTCCACTTT
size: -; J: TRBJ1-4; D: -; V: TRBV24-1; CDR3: CATSEGTHATNEKLFF; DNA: TGTGCCACCAGTGAAGGGACACATGCAACTAATGAAAAACTGTTTTTT
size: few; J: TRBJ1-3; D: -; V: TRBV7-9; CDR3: CASSYYLMDGNTIYF; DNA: TGTGCCAGCAGCTACTACCTGATGGATGGAAACACCATATATTTT
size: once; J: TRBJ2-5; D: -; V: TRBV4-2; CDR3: CASSLGSGGETQYF; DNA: TGTGCCAGCAGCCTGGGGAGCGGAGGCGAGACCCAGTACTTC
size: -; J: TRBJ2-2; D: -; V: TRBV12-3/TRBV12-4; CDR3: CASSLAGGELFF; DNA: TGTGCCAGCAGTTTAGCCGGGGGGGAGCTGTTTTTT
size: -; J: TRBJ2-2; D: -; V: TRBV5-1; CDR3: CASSLPGANTGELFF; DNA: TGCGCCAGCAGCCTCCCGGGAGCGAACACCGGGGAGCTGTTTTTT
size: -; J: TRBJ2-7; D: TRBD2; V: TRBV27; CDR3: CASSILTSGRPYEQYF; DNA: TGTGCCAGCAGCATCCTGACTAGCGGGAGACCATACGAGCAGTACTTC
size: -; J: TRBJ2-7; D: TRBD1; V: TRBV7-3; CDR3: CASSPRDRATEQYF; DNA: TGTGCCAGCAGCCCACGGGACAGGGCAACCGAGCAGTACTTC
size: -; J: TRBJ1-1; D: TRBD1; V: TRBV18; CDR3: CASSPTGKTEAFF; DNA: TGTGCCAGCTCACCGACAGGGAAGACTGAAGCTTTCTTT
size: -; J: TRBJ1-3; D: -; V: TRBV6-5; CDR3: CASSSPAGRGNTIYF; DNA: TGTGCCAGCAGTTCCCCGGCAGGGAGGGGAAACACCATATATTTT
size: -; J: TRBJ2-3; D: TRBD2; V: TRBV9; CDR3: CASSRGLAGSDTQYF; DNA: TGTGCCAGCAGCCGCGGACTAGCGGGGTCGGATACGCAGTATTTT
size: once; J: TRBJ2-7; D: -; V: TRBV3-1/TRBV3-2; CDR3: CASSHFQGPYEQYF; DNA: TGTGCCAGCAGCCATTTCCAGGGGCCCTACGAGCAGTACTTC
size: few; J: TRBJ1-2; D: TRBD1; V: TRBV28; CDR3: CASSLSGTGGLGYTF; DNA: TGTGCCAGCAGTTTGTCCGGGACAGGGGGCCTCGGCTACACCTTC
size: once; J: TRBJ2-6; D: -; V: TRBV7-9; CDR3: CASSLPQVPLSGANVLTF; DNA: TGTGCCAGCAGCCTGCCACAGGTTCCCCTCTCTGGGGCCAACGTCCTGACTTTC
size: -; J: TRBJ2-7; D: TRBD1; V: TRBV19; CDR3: CASSPGQGTYEQYF; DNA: TGTGCCAGTAGCCCGGGACAGGGGACCTACGAGCAGTACTTC
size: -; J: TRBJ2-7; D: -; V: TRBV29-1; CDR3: CSVLRGGVGYEQYF; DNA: TGCAGCGTCCTAAGGGGGGGAGTTGGCTACGAGCAGTACTTC
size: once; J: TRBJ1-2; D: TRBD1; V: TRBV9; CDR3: CASSSGTGLPNYGYTF; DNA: TGTGCCAGCAGCAGCGGGACAGGGCTTCCTAACTATGGCTACACCTTC
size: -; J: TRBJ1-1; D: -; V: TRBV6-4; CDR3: CASSDYAGGAEAFF; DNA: TGTGCCAGCAGTGACTACGCGGGAGGCGCTGAAGCTTTCTTT
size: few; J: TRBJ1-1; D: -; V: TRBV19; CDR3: CASSISSGDTEAFF; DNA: TGTGCCAGTAGTATATCCTCAGGGGACACTGAAGCTTTCTTT
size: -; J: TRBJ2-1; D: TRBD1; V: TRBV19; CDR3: CASRDRYNEQFF; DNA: TGTGCCAGTCGGGACAGATACAATGAGCAGTTCTTC
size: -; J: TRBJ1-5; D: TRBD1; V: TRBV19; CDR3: CASRDREFNQPQHF; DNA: TGTGCCAGTAGGGACAGGGAGTTTAATCAGCCCCAGCATTTT
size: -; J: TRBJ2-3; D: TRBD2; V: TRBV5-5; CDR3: CASSSGLGTQYF; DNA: TGTGCCAGCAGCTCTGGACTAGGTACGCAGTATTTT
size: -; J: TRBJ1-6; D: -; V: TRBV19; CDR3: CASRRGSPLHF; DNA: TGTGCCAGTAGGAGGGGGTCACCCCTCCACTTT
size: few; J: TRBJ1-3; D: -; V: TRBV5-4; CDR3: CASSLDRAGNTIYF; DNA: TGTGCCAGCAGCTTGGACAGGGCTGGAAACACCATATATTTT
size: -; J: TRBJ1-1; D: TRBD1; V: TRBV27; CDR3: CASSRPGQGNTEAFF; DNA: TGTGCCAGCAGTCGTCCGGGACAGGGGAACACTGAAGCTTTCTTT
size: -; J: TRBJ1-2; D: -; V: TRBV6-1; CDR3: CASSERGAPNYGYTF; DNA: TGTGCCAGCAGTGAACGGGGTGCCCCTAACTATGGCTACACCTTC
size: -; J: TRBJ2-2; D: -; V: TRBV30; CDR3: CAWSGGPNTGELFF; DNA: TGTGCCTGGAGTGGGGGCCCGAACACCGGGGAGCTGTTTTTT
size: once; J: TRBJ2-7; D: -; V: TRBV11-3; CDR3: CASSLGGGNEQYF; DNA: TGTGCCAGCAGCTTAGGGGGGGGCAACGAGCAGTACTTC
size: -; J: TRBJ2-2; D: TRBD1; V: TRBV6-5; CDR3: CASNYRGHTGELFF; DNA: TGTGCCAGCAATTACAGGGGGCACACCGGGGAGCTGTTTTTT
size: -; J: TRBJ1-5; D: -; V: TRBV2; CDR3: CASSGQESRKKPQHF; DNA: TGTGCCAGCAGTGGACAAGAGTCCCGCAAAAAGCCCCAGCATTTT
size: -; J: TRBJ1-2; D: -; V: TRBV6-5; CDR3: CASSYDVTRGSYTF; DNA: TGTGCCAGCAGTTACGATGTCACCCGCGGCAGCTACACCTTC
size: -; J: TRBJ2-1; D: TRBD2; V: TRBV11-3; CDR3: CASSPSRSGTGEQFF; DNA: TGTGCCAGCAGCCCTAGTAGGAGCGGGACCGGGGAGCAGTTCTTC
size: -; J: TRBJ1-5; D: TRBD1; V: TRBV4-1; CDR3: CASRQGAGQPQHF; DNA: TGCGCCAGCCGGCAGGGGGCTGGACAGCCCCAGCATTTT
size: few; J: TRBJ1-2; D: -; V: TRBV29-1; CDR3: CSVGISRGYTF; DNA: TGCAGCGTTGGGATATCTAGGGGCTACACCTTC
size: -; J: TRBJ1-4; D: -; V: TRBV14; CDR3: CASSRSRVTNEKLFF; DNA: TGTGCCAGCAGCCGATCCAGGGTGACTAATGAAAAACTGTTTTTT